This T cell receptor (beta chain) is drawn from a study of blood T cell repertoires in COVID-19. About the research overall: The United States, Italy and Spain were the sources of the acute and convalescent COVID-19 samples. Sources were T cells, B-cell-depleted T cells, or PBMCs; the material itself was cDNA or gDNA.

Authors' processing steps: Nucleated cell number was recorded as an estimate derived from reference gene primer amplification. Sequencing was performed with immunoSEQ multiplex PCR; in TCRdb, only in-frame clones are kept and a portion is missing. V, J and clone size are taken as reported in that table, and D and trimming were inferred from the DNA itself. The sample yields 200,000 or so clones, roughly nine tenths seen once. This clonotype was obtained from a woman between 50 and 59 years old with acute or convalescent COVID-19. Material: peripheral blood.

The CDR3 region has the DNA TGCGCCAGCAAAGACAGGGGGCAAGAGACCCAGTACTTC. It encodes CASKDRGQETQYF. This chain uses TRBV10-2 with TRBJ2-5; TRBD1 matches at 9 bases. The CDR3 is 13 amino acids. Trimming cost V 7 bases and J 2 bases; bases outside gene matches: 2. Germline V lookup: CDR1 WSHSY, CDR2 SAAADI.